The clone carrying this TCR beta chain was recorded once. The sample belongs to a study of cytomegalovirus exposure and HLA in healthy donors. Per the germline V gene, CDR1 is MRHNA and CDR2 is SNTAGT. The CDR3 covers 16 residues. V shed 3 bases and J shed 2 bases, with 16 bases lying between them. PCR primers comprised 60 Vbeta and 13 Jbeta primers. The method was immunoSEQ multiplex PCR; TCRdb's version includes in-frame clones alone and lacks a portion of them. The sample has about 250,000 clones, around 80% seen once. Each donor was nominally healthy when sampled (though unrecorded immune exposures were likely).

The sequence derives from a boy between 10 and 17 years old in good health and CMV-seronegative. The V gene is TRBV6-4, the J gene TRBJ2-5, with D tentatively TRBD1 (5 bases). The material sequenced was PBMCs. DNA of the CDR3: TGTGCCAGCAGTGATCGCGACAGCACGATTCAAGAGACCCAGTACTTC. Its protein is CASSDRDSTIQETQYF.